This TCR beta chain was sequenced during a study of technical replicates of blood from a few donors. TCRdb's table, derived via immunoSEQ multiplex PCR, lists solely in-frame clones and lacks some. The profile shows just over 95,000 clones, 95% of them singletons. Germline CDR1 SGHTA, CDR2 FQGNSA. The V and J ends lost 2 bases and 8 bases, in that order; junction bases with no gene match: 3. The CDR3 spans 13 residues. The chain carries TRBV7-2 and TRBJ2-1; TRBD1 agrees at 7 bases. Material: T cells isolated from PBMCs. The TCR comes from a human donor in good health. DNA of the CDR3: TGTGCCAGCAGCTTAAGGGGGCGCTATGAGCAGTTCTTC. Protein sequence: CASSLRGRYEQFF.